A single sample is the source of the 28 T cell receptor beta chains below, sequenced in a study of cytomegalovirus exposure and HLA in healthy donors. PCR was performed using 60 Vbeta and 13 Jbeta primers. Some clones are missing from TCRdb's copy, which holds only in-frame ones; the method was immunoSEQ multiplex PCR. The data contain 150,000 to 200,000 clones, 80% of them singletons. Sequencing was carried out using PBMCs. These receptor sequences come from a woman in her thirties or forties in good health and CMV-seronegative.

This chain links TRBV18 with TRBJ1-1; D not certain. This CDR3 contains 13 residues. V was cut by 6 bases and J by 3 bases, with 11 bases left in between. Germline V gene lookup returns CDR1 KGHSH and CDR2 LQKENI. CDR3 in amino acids: CASSLRGDTEAFF. In DNA form, the CDR3 reads TGTGCCAGCTCCCTCAGAGGTGACACTGAAGCTTTCTTT.

The V gene is TRBV9, the J gene TRBJ2-1; D remains ambiguous. V was shortened by 3 bases and J by 3 bases, with 7 bases between the two germline ends. The CDR3 is 13 amino acids. Germline V gene lookup returns CDR1 SGDLS and CDR2 YYNGEE. The CDR3 nucleotides read TGTGCCAGCAGCGGGCCCAACTACAATGAGCAGTTCTTC. Its translation is CASSGPNYNEQFF.

This clone appeared once. This rearrangement joins TRBV11-3 to TRBJ2-5, with 10 bases identical to TRBD1. CDR1 and CDR2 (germline): SGHNT, YENEEA. CDR3 length: 16 amino acids. V lost 5 bases, J lost 4 bases, and 10 bases stayed unmatched. CDR3 coding DNA: TGTGCCAGCAGCCCCATGGGACAGGGGATGGGAGAGACCCAGTACTTC. Its protein is CASSPMGQGMGETQYF.

This clone was observed a handful of times. The V call is TRBV11-2, the J call TRBJ2-2; 7 bases agree with TRBD2. Germline values: CDR1 SGHAT, CDR2 FQNNGV. Trimming cost V 0 bases and J 6 bases; bases outside gene matches: 13. The CDR3 consists of 18 residues. The CDR3 protein is CASSLDHTGFSGAGELFF. DNA of the CDR3: TGTGCCAGCAGCTTAGATCATACGGGATTCAGCGGGGCCGGGGAGCTGTTTTTT. Looking up the rest from reference TRBV11-2 and TRBJ2-2 gives the full variable domain: EAGVAQSPRYKIIEKRQSVAFWCNPISGHATLYWYQQILGQGPKLLIQFQNNGVVDDSQLPKDRFSAERLKGVDSTLKIQPAKLEDSAVYLCASSLDHTGFSGAGELFFGEGSRLTVL.

This chain joins TRBV25-1 and TRBJ2-2; 10 positions agree with TRBD2. Germline loops: CDR1 MGHDK, CDR2 SYGVNS. The V gene end was trimmed by 6 bases and the J gene end by 7 bases; junction bases not matched to a gene: 11. CDR3 size: 16 residues. The CDR3 nucleotides are TGTGCCAGCAGACGTGAGCGGGAGGGCCGGGACGGGGAGCTGTTTTTT. Residues: CASRREREGRDGELFF.

The chain recombines TRBV4-1 with TRBJ2-1, with 9 bases fitting TRBD1. Germline-derived CDR1 and CDR2 are MGHRA and YSYEKL. The CDR3 length is 14 residues. The trim removed 2 bases at V and 10 bases at J, leaving 6 bases unmatched. CDR3 region: CASSQPQGAQEQFF. The CDR3 DNA is TGCGCCAGCAGCCAACCACAGGGGGCTCAAGAGCAGTTCTTC.

The chain has TRBV5-1 and TRBJ2-5; D is perhaps TRBD2 (5 bases). Deletions cut 6 bases from V and 0 bases from J, with 9 bases between. Germline lookup yields CDR1 SGHRS and CDR2 YFSETQ. The CDR3 covers 13 residues. This CDR3 reads CASTEGNQETQYF. The CDR3 DNA follows: TGCGCCAGCACCGAGGGCAACCAAGAGACCCAGTACTTC.

The chain links TRBV7-8 to TRBJ2-2; 9 bases align to TRBD1. With V trimmed by 6 bases and J by 5 bases, 7 bases remained unmatched. The length of the CDR3 is 15 residues. Germline V CDR1 and CDR2: SGHVS, FQNEAQ. The CDR3 nucleotides are TGTGCCAGCAGACTTAGACAGGGGGGTACCGGGGAGCTGTTTTTT. Amino acids: CASRLRQGGTGELFF.

The chain recombines TRBV11-2 with TRBJ1-2, with 7 bases matching TRBD1. CDR1 and CDR2 (germline): SGHAT, FQNNGV. V shed 5 bases and J 3 bases; nucleotides not matched to a gene: 9. The CDR3 is 15 residues long. The CDR3 region is CASSRRQGRDYGYTF. The CDR3 bases are TGTGCCAGCAGCCGCCGACAGGGTCGGGACTATGGCTACACCTTC.

Concerning this clone: Other nucleotide sequences from this sample produce the same CDR3. The chain carries TRBV29-1 and TRBJ2-5; TRBD2 matches 7 bases. The CDR3 has 14 residues. Unmatched junction bases numbered 8, after V lost 6 bases and J lost 1 base. The germline V gene encodes CDR1 SQVTM and CDR2 ANQGSEA. The DNA of the CDR3 is TGCAGCGTCGGAGATGAGCGGGGCCAAGAGACCCAGTACTTC. It translates to CSVGDERGQETQYF.

The rearrangement links TRBV28 to TRBJ1-2; D ambiguous. Trimming removed 2 bases from V and 0 bases from J, with 7 bases in between. CDR3 length: 14 amino acids. CDR1 is MDHEN and CDR2 is SYDVKM in the germline V gene. CDR3: CASSLVKTNYGYTF. Written as DNA, the CDR3 is TGTGCCAGCAGTTTAGTAAAAACTAACTATGGCTACACCTTC.

The V gene is TRBV27, the J gene TRBJ1-5; D not resolved. Trimming shortened V by 3 bases and J by 7 bases, and 13 bases separated the two germline ends. The CDR3 is 14 amino acids. Per germline, CDR1 MNHEY and CDR2 SMNVEV (reference sequence). DNA of the CDR3: TGTGCCAGCAGTTTTGCAGAGGCTCAACAGCCCCAGCATTTT. Translating it yields CASSFAEAQQPQHF.

The genes are TRBV5-1 and TRBJ2-5, with a weak D call TRBD2 (6 bases). Germline V gene lookup returns CDR1 SGHRS and CDR2 YFSETQ. V was clipped by 3 bases and J by 4 bases, with 13 bases between them. This CDR3 spans 14 amino acids. The CDR3 sequence: CASSSGVVRETQYF. For the CDR3, the DNA is TGCGCCAGCAGCTCGGGGGTAGTCCGAGAGACCCAGTACTTC.

J is TRBJ1-3 and V is TRBV7-9; 8 nucleotides align to TRBD1. With V trimmed by 5 bases and J by 0 bases, 12 bases remained unmatched. Germline values: CDR1 SEHNR, CDR2 FQNEAQ (reference sequence). The CDR3 has 18 amino acids. CDR3 sequence (DNA): TGTGCCAGCAGCCCCCTCCCGGGACAGGTACACTCTGGAAACACCATATATTTT. Residues: CASSPLPGQVHSGNTIYF.

This chain connects TRBV6-5 to TRBJ2-4; maybe TRBD2 (5 bases). The CDR3 extends over 15 amino acids. Deletions cut 5 bases from V and 7 bases from J, with 18 bases between. Germline-derived CDR1 and CDR2 are MNHEY and SVGAGI. The CDR3 region is CASSRASRGENIQYF. The CDR3 region has the DNA TGTGCCAGCAGTCGGGCGAGCCGGGGTGAGAACATTCAGTACTTC.

The chain links TRBV4-2 to TRBJ2-2; TRBD2 matches at 8 bases. Trimming removed 1 base from V and 3 bases from J; junction bases left unmatched: 16. Per the germline V gene, CDR1 is LGHNA and CDR2 is YNFKEQ. The CDR3 sequence is 20 residues long. CDR3 protein: CASSQALLSGGPGDTGELFF. CDR3 DNA sequence: TGTGCCAGCAGCCAAGCTTTGTTGTCGGGAGGGCCAGGGGACACCGGGGAGCTGTTTTTT.

The chain couples TRBV6-1 to TRBJ1-3; a possible D gene is TRBD1 (6 bases). Trimming stripped 6 bases from V and 4 bases from J, with 19 bases between. This CDR3 contains 16 residues. Germline CDR1 is MNHNS and CDR2 is SASEGT. The CDR3 DNA follows: TGTGCCAGCAGCGAACGGATACAGGGCGGGGGAAACACCATATATTTT. As protein: CASSERIQGGGNTIYF.

V and J are TRBV1 and TRBJ2-7; no check of the table's D call, TRBD1, against the DNA was made. TRBV1 is classified as a pseudogene. This CDR3 is built from 12 residues. CDR3 in amino acids: CTPRDRGYEQYF. Here the CDR3 DNA reads TGCACCCCTAGGGACAGGGGCTACGAGCAGTACTTC.

This chain links TRBV9 with TRBJ2-7; 7 bases fit TRBD1. The CDR3 loop spans 12 amino acids. Per the germline V gene, CDR1 is SGDLS and CDR2 is YYNGEE. Losses at the gene ends were 4 bases for V and 9 bases for J; bases not matched to a gene: 7. In DNA, the CDR3 is TGTGCCAGCAGCCCGAGGACAGGCGGGCAGTACTTC. It encodes CASSPRTGGQYF.

In this sample, this clone turned up once. The V and J genes are TRBV11-2 and TRBJ2-2, with D uncertain. CDR1 SGHAT and CDR2 FQNNGV come from the germline V gene. The CDR3 totals 16 residues. V lost 1 base and J lost 1, with 10 bases in between. The CDR3 DNA is TGTGCCAGCAGCTTAGGAGTACAGAAGAACACCGGGGAGCTGTTTTTT. Protein: CASSLGVQKNTGELFF.

V gene TRBV6-6 combines with J gene TRBJ1-5; D gene uncertain. This CDR3 region has 12 residues. CDR1 is MNHNY and CDR2 is SVGAGI in the germline V gene (reference sequence). Trimming took 7 bases from V and 4 from J, leaving 8 bases between them. The CDR3 spells CASKPRNQPQHF. The CDR3 DNA reads as TGTGCCAGCAAGCCCAGGAATCAGCCCCAGCATTTT.

The chain couples TRBV28 to TRBJ2-2, with 15 nucleotides matching TRBD2. The CDR3 runs to 17 residues. After removal of 6 bases from V and 7 bases from J, the junction contained 9 bases not matched to a gene. Germline V gene data show CDR1 as MDHEN and CDR2 as SYDVKM. CDR3 sequence reads: CASRGTSGRPGGGELFF. Written as DNA, the CDR3 is TGTGCCAGCAGAGGGACTAGCGGGAGGCCCGGGGGCGGGGAGCTGTTTTTT. The full variable domain, its missing parts supplied by reference TRBV28 and TRBJ2-2, is DVKVTQSSRYLVKRTGEKVFLECVQDMDHENMFWYRQDPGLGLRLIYFSYDVKMKEKGDIPEGYSVSREKKERFSLILESASTNQTSMYLCASRGTSGRPGGGELFFGEGSRLTVL.

This clone was seen more than once but under ten times. This sequence joins TRBV25-1 and TRBJ1-4, with TRBD1 as a possible D gene (6 bases). Per germline, CDR1 MGHDK and CDR2 SYGVNS. The ends were cut back, 6 bases at V and 4 bases at J, with 12 bases in the middle. This CDR3 comprises 14 residues. This chain's CDR3 is CASRHRAGNEKLFF. The CDR3 bases are TGTGCCAGCAGGCACAGGGCTGGTAATGAAAAACTGTTTTTT.

A note on this clone: The same CDR3 can be traced to other DNA sequences in this sample. The gene calls are TRBV5-1 and TRBJ1-1; the match to TRBD1 covers 7 bases. CDR3 length: 14 amino acids. V shed 7 bases and J 1 base; nucleotides not matched to a gene: 7. CDR1 and CDR2 (germline): SGHRS, YFSETQ. CDR3: CASSLRQGNTEAFF. In DNA, the CDR3 is TGCGCCAGCTCTCTGAGACAGGGGAACACTGAAGCTTTCTTT.

The chain joins TRBV11-2 to TRBJ1-2; D remains ambiguous. The CDR3 has 14 amino acids. V shed 1 base and J shed 3 bases, with 9 bases lying between them. CDR1 SGHAT and CDR2 FQNNGV come from the germline V gene. CDR3 DNA sequence: TGTGCCAGCAGCTTAGGGCGGCAACACTATGGCTACACCTTC. It yields the protein CASSLGRQHYGYTF.

This rearrangement joins TRBV7-8 to TRBJ2-5, with a possible D match to TRBD2 (6 bases). There are 12 residues in the CDR3. Trimming took 5 bases from V and 5 from J, leaving 9 bases between them. Germline CDR1 SGHVS, CDR2 FQNEAQ. The CDR3 loop is CASSKGGETQYF. The CDR3 DNA reads as TGTGCCAGCAGCAAAGGAGGGGAGACCCAGTACTTC.

The gene calls are TRBV15 and TRBJ1-3, with 8 bases matching TRBD1. The CDR3 length is 15 residues. Germline CDR1 reads LNHNV; CDR2 reads YYDKDF (reference sequence). J lost 4 bases, V lost 4 bases, and 6 bases had no gene match. The CDR3 is CATSIDRGAGNTIYF. CDR3 DNA: TGTGCCACCAGCATCGACAGGGGAGCCGGAAACACCATATATTTT.

The CDR3 coding sequence is TGTGCCAGCAGTAGGGTCGGCAGGGGTGGGCAGCCCCAGCATTTT. Amino acids: CASSRVGRGGQPQHF. The chain employs TRBV28 and TRBJ1-5; possibly TRBD1 for D (6 bases). The CDR3 has 15 residues. V was cut by 5 bases and J by 7 bases, with 18 bases left in between. Germline V lookup: CDR1 MDHEN, CDR2 SYDVKM.